This T cell receptor beta chain came from a study of shared clonotypes between healthy human individuals. The data were produced by immunoSEQ multiplex PCR, yet TCRdb's version contains in-frame clones alone and is incomplete. The table shows fewer than 600,000 clones, with about 85% occurring only once. This clone has only a few counts. This CDR3 is built from 15 residues. Trimming took 1 base from V and 1 from J, leaving 10 bases between them. Germline values: CDR1 SEHNR, CDR2 FQNEAQ (reference sequence). V usage is TRBV7-9 and J usage is TRBJ1-1; weak D call: TRBD1 (6 bases). The specimen was PBMCs. The source is a middle-aged woman in good health. Some clones in this sample may be carry-over from other donors' samples. CDR3 residues: CASSLDGTPNTEAFF. The DNA for the CDR3 is TGTGCCAGCAGCTTAGACGGGACACCGAACACTGAAGCTTTCTTT.